Each of the 2 T cell receptor beta chains below was sequenced from the same sample in a study of cytomegalovirus exposure and HLA in healthy donors. 13 Jbeta primers and 60 Vbeta primers were used for the PCR. Clones were read by immunoSEQ multiplex PCR, and TCRdb kept only the in-frame ones, dropping some. This repertoire shows under 200,000 clones, about 80% found once; its top ten account for around 1.9%. The sequenced material came from PBMCs. The receptors were sampled from a woman aged 25 to 45 in good health and CMV-seropositive.

V and J are TRBV28 and TRBJ1-1; TRBD1 is a possible D gene (6 bases). Germline lookup yields CDR1 MDHEN and CDR2 SYDVKM. This CDR3 spans 12 amino acids. V was cut by 3 bases and J by 10 bases, with 12 bases left in between. The CDR3, as DNA: TGTGCCAGCAGTTTCCTACAGGGTAGAGCTTTCTTT. Encoded protein: CASSFLQGRAFF.

CDR3 protein: CASSPSTGGHGYTF. DNA for the CDR3: TGTGCCAGCAGCCCTTCTACAGGGGGCCATGGCTACACCTTC. The V and J genes are TRBV7-8 and TRBJ1-2, with 9 bases matching TRBD1. Losses at the gene ends were 5 bases for V and 6 bases for J; bases not matched to a gene: 7. The V gene's germline CDR1 is SGHVS and CDR2 FQNEAQ. The CDR3 is 14 residues long.